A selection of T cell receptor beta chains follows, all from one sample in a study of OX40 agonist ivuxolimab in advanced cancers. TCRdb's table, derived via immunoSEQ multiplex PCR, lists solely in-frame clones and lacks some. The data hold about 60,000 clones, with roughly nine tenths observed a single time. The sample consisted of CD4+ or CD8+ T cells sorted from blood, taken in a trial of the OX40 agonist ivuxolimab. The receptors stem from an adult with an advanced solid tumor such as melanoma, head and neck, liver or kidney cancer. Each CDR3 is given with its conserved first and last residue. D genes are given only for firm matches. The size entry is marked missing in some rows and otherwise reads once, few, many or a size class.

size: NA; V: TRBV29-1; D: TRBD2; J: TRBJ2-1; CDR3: CSARTSGSTSYNEQFF; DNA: TGCAGCGCCAGGACTAGCGGGAGTACTTCCTACAATGAGCAGTTCTTC
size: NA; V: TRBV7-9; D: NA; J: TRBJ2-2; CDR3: CASSFAQAGTGELFF; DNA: TGTGCCAGCAGCTTCGCACAGGCGGGCACCGGGGAGCTGTTTTTT
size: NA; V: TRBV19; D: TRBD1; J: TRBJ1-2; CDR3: CASSASGQDYGYTF; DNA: TGTGCCAGTAGTGCCTCGGGACAGGACTATGGCTACACCTTC
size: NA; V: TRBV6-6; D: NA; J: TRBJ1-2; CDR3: CASSYSDGYTF; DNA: TGTGCCAGCAGTTACTCGGACGGCTACACCTTC
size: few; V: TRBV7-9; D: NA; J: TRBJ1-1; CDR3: CASSLAGGRDTEAFF; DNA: TGTGCCAGCAGCTTAGCAGGGGGGAGGGACACTGAAGCTTTCTTT
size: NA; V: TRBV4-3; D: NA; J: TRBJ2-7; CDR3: CASSQEVPGTAEDEQYF; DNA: TGCGCCAGCAGCCAAGAGGTCCCGGGAACAGCGGAGGACGAGCAGTACTTC
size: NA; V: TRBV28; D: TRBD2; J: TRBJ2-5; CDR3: CASSAPSGEGETQYF; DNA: TGTGCCAGCAGTGCCCCTAGCGGGGAGGGGGAGACCCAGTACTTC
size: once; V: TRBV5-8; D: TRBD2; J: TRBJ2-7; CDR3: CASSLLPSGNYEQYF; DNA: TGTGCCAGCAGCTTACTCCCTAGCGGGAACTACGAGCAGTACTTC
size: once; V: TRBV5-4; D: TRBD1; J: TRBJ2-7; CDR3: CASSPGMTGGGYEQYF; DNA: TGTGCCAGCAGCCCTGGGATGACAGGGGGCGGGTACGAGCAGTACTTC
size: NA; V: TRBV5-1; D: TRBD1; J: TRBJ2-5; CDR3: CASSTPGQGFPETQYF; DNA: TGCGCCAGCAGCACCCCGGGACAGGGGTTCCCAGAGACCCAGTACTTC
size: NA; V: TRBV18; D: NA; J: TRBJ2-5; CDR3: CASSPRKGTGETQYF; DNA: TGTGCCAGCTCACCGCGAAAGGGGACTGGAGAGACCCAGTACTTC
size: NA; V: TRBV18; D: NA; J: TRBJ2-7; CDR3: CASSQSPVTSYEQYF; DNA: TGTGCCAGCTCACAGTCCCCTGTAACGTCCTACGAGCAGTACTTC
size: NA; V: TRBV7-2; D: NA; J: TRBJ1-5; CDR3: CASSDRRNQPQHF; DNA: TGTGCCAGCAGTGACAGAAGAAATCAGCCCCAGCATTTT
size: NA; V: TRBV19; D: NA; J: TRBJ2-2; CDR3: CASSQTTGTGELFF; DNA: TGTGCCAGTAGTCAAACGACAGGTACCGGGGAGCTGTTTTTT
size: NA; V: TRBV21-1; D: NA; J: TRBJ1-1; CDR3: CASSKGIVGGGTEAFF; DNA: NA
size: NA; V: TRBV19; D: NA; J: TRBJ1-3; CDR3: CASSRTTINTIYF; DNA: TGTGCCAGTAGCCGGACCACGATTAACACCATATATTTT
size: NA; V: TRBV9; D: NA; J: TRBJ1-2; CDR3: CASSVGGMGGGYTF; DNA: TGTGCCAGCAGCGTAGGGGGGATGGGTGGTGGCTACACCTTC
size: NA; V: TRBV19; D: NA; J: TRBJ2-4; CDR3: CASSPERANIQYF; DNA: TGTGCCAGCTCCCCCGAGAGGGCCAACATTCAGTACTTC
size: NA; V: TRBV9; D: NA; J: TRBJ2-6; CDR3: CASSVARDRGYSGANVLTF; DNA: TGTGCCAGCAGCGTAGCTCGTGATAGGGGCTACTCTGGGGCCAACGTCCTGACTTTC
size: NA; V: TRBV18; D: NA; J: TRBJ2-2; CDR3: CASSPQEIGELFF; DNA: TGTGCCAGCTCACCACAAGAGATCGGGGAGCTGTTTTTT
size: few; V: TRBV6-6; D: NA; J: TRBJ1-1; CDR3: CASSYTSSATEAFF; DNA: TGTGCCAGCAGTTACACATCTTCGGCCACTGAAGCTTTCTTT
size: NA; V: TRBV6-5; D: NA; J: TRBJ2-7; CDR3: CASSYGNSYEQYF; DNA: TGTGCCAGCAGTTACGGGAACTCCTACGAGCAGTACTTC
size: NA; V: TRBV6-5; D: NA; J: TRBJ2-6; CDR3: CASSRDSGANVLTF; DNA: TGTGCCAGCAGCCGGGACTCTGGGGCCAACGTCCTGACTTTC
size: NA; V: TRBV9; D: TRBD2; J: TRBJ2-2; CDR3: CASSVGGSLDTGELFF; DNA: TGTGCCAGCAGCGTAGGCGGGAGCCTCGACACCGGGGAGCTGTTTTTT
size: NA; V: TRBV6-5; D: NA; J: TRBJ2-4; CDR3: CASSLTSGQNIQYF; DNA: TGTGCCAGCAGTCTTACGTCGGGTCAAAACATTCAGTACTTC
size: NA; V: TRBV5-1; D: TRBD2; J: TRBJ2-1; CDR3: CASSYGGLAGDNEQFF; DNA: TGCGCCAGCAGCTATGGAGGACTAGCGGGAGACAATGAGCAGTTCTTC
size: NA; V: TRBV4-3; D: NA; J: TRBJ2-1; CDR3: CASSQGRERNNEQFF; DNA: TGCGCCAGCAGCCAAGGGAGAGAGAGGAACAATGAGCAGTTCTTC
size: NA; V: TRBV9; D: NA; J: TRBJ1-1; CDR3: CASSVSWGAEAFF; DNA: TGTGCCAGCAGCGTCTCCTGGGGGGCTGAAGCTTTCTTT
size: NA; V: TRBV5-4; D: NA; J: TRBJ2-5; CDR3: CASSWAPSRAQETQYF; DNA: TGTGCCAGCAGCTGGGCCCCGTCCAGGGCACAAGAGACCCAGTACTTC
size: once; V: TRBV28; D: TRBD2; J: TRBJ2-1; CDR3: CESGTSGRNEQFF; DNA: TGTGAAAGCGGGACTAGCGGGAGGAATGAGCAGTTCTTC
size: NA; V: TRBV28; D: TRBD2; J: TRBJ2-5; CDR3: CASSPAGVGETQYF; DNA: TGTGCCAGCAGTCCAGCGGGAGTAGGAGAGACCCAGTACTTC
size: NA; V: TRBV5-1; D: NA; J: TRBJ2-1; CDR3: CASSLEQGNQQFF; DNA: TGCGCCAGCAGCTTGGAACAGGGTAATCAGCAGTTCTTC
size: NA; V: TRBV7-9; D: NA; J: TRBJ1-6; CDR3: CASSLAGFTSPLHF; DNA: TGTGCCAGCAGCTTAGCAGGGTTCACTTCACCCCTCCACTTT
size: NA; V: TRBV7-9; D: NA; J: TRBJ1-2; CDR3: CASSPRGNYGYTF; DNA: TGTGCCAGCAGCCCCCGCGGAAACTATGGCTACACCTTC
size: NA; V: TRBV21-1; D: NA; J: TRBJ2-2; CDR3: CASVDGGRGGTGELFF; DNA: TGTGCCAGCGTCGACGGGGGCAGGGGAGGCACCGGGGAGCTGTTTTTT
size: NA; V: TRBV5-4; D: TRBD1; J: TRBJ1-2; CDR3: CASSLVQGANYGYTF; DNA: TGTGCCAGCAGCTTGGTCCAGGGGGCTAACTATGGCTACACCTTC
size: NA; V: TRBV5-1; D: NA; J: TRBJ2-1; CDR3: CASSTSLAGVNEQFF; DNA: TGCGCCAGCAGCACCTCATTAGCAGGAGTCAATGAGCAGTTCTTC
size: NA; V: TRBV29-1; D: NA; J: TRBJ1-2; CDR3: CSVESGVGYTF; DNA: TGCAGCGTTGAATCGGGGGTCGGCTACACCTTC
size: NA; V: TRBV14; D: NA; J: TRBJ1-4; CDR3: CASSLGAGEKLFF; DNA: TGTGCCAGCAGCCTGGGGGCCGGTGAAAAACTGTTTTTT
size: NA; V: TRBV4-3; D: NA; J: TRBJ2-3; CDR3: CASSQDYRAPTDTQYF; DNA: TGCGCCAGCAGCCAAGATTACAGGGCTCCCACAGATACGCAGTATTTT
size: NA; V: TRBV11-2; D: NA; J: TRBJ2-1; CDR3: CASSAGPGQFF; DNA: TGTGCCAGCAGCGCTGGACCCGGGCAGTTCTTC